This TCR beta chain was obtained from a study of blood T cell repertoires in COVID-19. Looking at the study overall: The samples span acute and convalescent COVID-19 from the United States, Italy and Spain. PBMCs, B-cell-depleted T cells, or T cells were the source of the cDNA or gDNA that made up the material.

Clones were sequenced by immunoSEQ multiplex PCR, and TCRdb holds only the in-frame ones, with some missing. Here the sample spans around 450,000 clones, roughly 85% being singletons. Germline V lookup: CDR1 SNHLY, CDR2 FYNNEI. V trimming: 8 bases; J trimming: 2 bases; junction bases outside the gene matches: 8. This CDR3 is 14 amino acids long. Sequencing was done on a sample of PBMCs or T cells enriched from blood (not recorded which). The chain links TRBV2 to TRBJ2-7; TRBD2 matches at 8 bases. The TCR sequence derives from a woman between 18 and 30 years old with acute COVID-19. CDR3 nucleotides: TGTGCCAGCCGACGGGAGCGGGGGACCTACGAGCAGTACTTC. Its translation is CASRRERGTYEQYF.